Each of the 29 T cell receptor beta chains below was sequenced from the same sample in a study of shared clonotypes between healthy human individuals. Some clones are missing from TCRdb's copy, which holds only in-frame ones; the method was immunoSEQ multiplex PCR. Of around 2,000,000 clones in the sample, 90% to 95% are singletons; the top ten hold 0.13%. Sequenced input: naive CD4+ T cells sorted from blood. Specified subset: CD45RA+ positively selected. Receptor source: a man aged 18 to 30 in good health.

In this sample, this clone turned up once. The J gene is TRBJ2-3, the V gene TRBV25-1; unclear D gene. The CDR3 sequence is 15 residues long. Trimming took off 4 bases at V and 3 bases at J, with 14 bases between the two ends. In germline, CDR1 is MGHDK, CDR2 SYGVNS. CDR3 DNA sequence: TGTGCCAGCAGTGCCTTCCGTCTGGGAACAGATACGCAGTATTTT. Protein product: CASSAFRLGTDTQYF.

This clone was detected once. The chain joins TRBV5-1 to TRBJ1-6, with a weak D call TRBD1 (5 bases). The CDR3 loop spans 14 amino acids. With 4 bases removed from V and 7 bases from J, the gap between germline ends came to 12 bases. Germline-derived CDR1 and CDR2 are SGHRS and YFSETQ. In DNA, the CDR3 is TGCGCCAGCAGCCTGATGCAGGGCAATTCACCCCTCCACTTT. Translating it yields CASSLMQGNSPLHF.

CDR3 amino acids: CASRRMNTGELFF. CDR3 bases: TGTGCCAGTAGACGAATGAACACCGGGGAGCTGTTTTTT. The chain recombines TRBV19 with TRBJ2-2, with D uncertain. Germline CDR1 reads LNHDA; CDR2 reads SQIVND (reference sequence). The V and J ends lost 6 bases and 1 base respectively, with 6 bases between them. CDR3 length: 13 amino acids.

The chain employs TRBV27 and TRBJ1-6, with no clear D. V gave up 3 bases and J gave up 7 bases, with 19 bases separating them. From germline, CDR1 is MNHEY and CDR2 SMNVEV (reference sequence). There are 17 residues in the CDR3. Written as DNA, the CDR3 is TGTGCCAGCAGTTTTTCCGCTCCGGACGACGGGAATTCACCCCTCCACTTT. Its translation is CASSFSAPDDGNSPLHF.

V gene TRBV5-1 combines with J gene TRBJ2-2; D remains ambiguous. This CDR3 has 14 residues. The V end lost 4 bases, the J end lost 6 bases, and 13 bases lay between the germline ends. Germline V gene lookup returns CDR1 SGHRS and CDR2 YFSETQ. CDR3 amino acids: CASSQGLRSGELFF. CDR3 bases: TGCGCCAGCAGCCAAGGTTTAAGGTCCGGGGAGCTGTTTTTT.

This chain joins TRBV7-9 and TRBJ1-6, with unresolved D. Germline-derived CDR1 and CDR2 are SEHNR and FQNEAQ (reference sequence). The CDR3 spans 14 residues. V shed 4 bases and J shed 5 bases, with 9 bases lying between them. The CDR3 loop is CASSSRTDNSPLHF. CDR3 coding DNA: TGTGCCAGCAGCTCCCGGACTGATAATTCACCCCTCCACTTT.

The V gene is TRBV6-1, the J gene TRBJ1-3, with a weak D call TRBD1 (5 bases). This CDR3 has 15 amino acids. V was pared by 6 bases and J by 1 base, with 13 bases between. The germline CDR1 and CDR2 sequences are MNHNS and SASEGT. CDR3 residues: CASSFGQGSGNTIYF. DNA of the CDR3: TGTGCCAGCAGCTTCGGACAAGGTTCTGGAAACACCATATATTTT.

This rearrangement joins TRBV2 to TRBJ2-1; 13 nucleotides line up with TRBD2. Losses at the gene ends were 0 bases for V and 5 bases for J; bases not matched to a gene: 1. The V gene's germline CDR1 is SNHLY and CDR2 FYNNEI. The CDR3 is 16 amino acids. The CDR3 DNA reads TGTGCCAGCAGTGAAGCCGGACTAGCGGGGGACAATGAGCAGTTCTTC. Its protein is CASSEAGLAGDNEQFF.

The gene calls are TRBV10-1 and TRBJ2-5; 9 bases line up with TRBD2. Unmatched junction bases numbered 10, after V lost 0 bases and J lost 5 bases. The CDR3 sequence is 17 residues long. The germline V gene encodes CDR1 WNHNN and CDR2 SYGVQD (reference sequence). The CDR3 DNA sequence: TGCGCCAGCAGTGAGTCGACAGGCGGGGGGGCTTTTGAGACCCAGTACTTC. This sequence encodes CASSESTGGGAFETQYF.

The V call is TRBV9, the J call TRBJ1-6, with D uncertain. V was shortened by 0 bases and J by 9 bases, with 7 bases between the two germline ends. This CDR3 has 13 amino acids. Per the germline V gene, CDR1 is SGDLS and CDR2 is YYNGEE. CDR3 sequence: CASSVVMGSPLHF. CDR3 nucleotide sequence: TGTGCCAGCAGCGTAGTGATGGGTTCACCCCTCCACTTT. Looking up the rest from reference TRBV9 and TRBJ1-6 gives the full variable domain: DSGVTQTPKHLITATGQRVTLRCSPRSGDLSVYWYQQSLDQGLQFLIQYYNGEERAKGNILERFSAQQFPDLHSELNLSSLELGDSALYFCASSVVMGSPLHFGNGTRLTVT.

The chain carries TRBV29-1 and TRBJ1-5; D is undetermined. CDR3 length: 12 residues. Trimming removed 7 bases at V and 3 bases at J, with 10 bases between. Germline V lookup: CDR1 SQVTM, CDR2 ANQGSEA. The CDR3: CSAKDSNQPQHF. The CDR3 coding sequence is TGCAGCGCGAAGGATTCCAATCAGCCCCAGCATTTT.

Here the CDR3 DNA reads TGCGCCAGCAGGCGGTACAGGGACCAGGGGGAGCAGTACTTC. Amino acid sequence: CASRRYRDQGEQYF. The V and J genes are TRBV10-1 and TRBJ2-7, with a possible D match to TRBD1 (6 bases). This CDR3 comprises 14 residues. Deletions cut 6 bases from V and 7 bases from J, with 19 bases between. The germline V gene encodes CDR1 WNHNN and CDR2 SYGVQD (reference sequence).

The chain carries TRBV13 and TRBJ1-6; D call uncertain. Trimming removed 7 bases from V and 10 bases from J, with 17 bases in between. There are 14 residues in the CDR3. In germline, CDR1 is PRHDT, CDR2 FYEKMQ (reference sequence). The CDR3 loop reads CASTPSGVKSPLHF. The CDR3 DNA follows: TGTGCCAGCACCCCGTCTGGGGTTAAGTCACCCCTCCACTTT.

CDR3 protein: CASSLEDRGPYGYTF. CDR3 DNA: TGTGCCAGCAGTTTAGAGGACAGGGGACCCTATGGCTACACCTTC. This rearrangement joins TRBV28 to TRBJ1-2, with 9 bases lining up with TRBD1. The ends lost 2 bases at V and 4 bases at J; junction bases unmatched: 5. The CDR3 length is 15 residues. Germline CDR1 reads MDHEN; CDR2 reads SYDVKM.

This rearrangement joins TRBV2 to TRBJ1-1; possible D gene TRBD1, 5 bases. The ends were cut back, 8 bases at V and 4 bases at J, with 8 bases in the middle. This CDR3 spans 11 amino acids. Germline CDR1 SNHLY, CDR2 FYNNEI. CDR3 DNA: TGTGCCAGCCTCAGGGTCACTGAAGCTTTCTTT. It is translated as CASLRVTEAFF.

This chain connects TRBV7-2 to TRBJ2-7, with TRBD2 identical over 8 bases. The CDR3 sequence is 15 residues long. Germline values: CDR1 SGHTA, CDR2 FQGNSA. V lost 10 bases, J lost 7 bases, and 18 bases stayed unmatched. CDR3 sequence: CATGESGSVTEEQYF. The CDR3 DNA reads TGTGCCACGGGGGAAAGCGGGAGTGTCACAGAAGAGCAGTACTTC. Full variable domain (outside the CDR3, taken from reference TRBV7-2 and TRBJ2-7): GAGVSQSPSNKVTEKGKDVELRCDPISGHTALYWYRQSLGQGLEFLIYFQGNSAPDKSGLPSDRFSAERTGGSVSTLTIQRTQQEDSAVYLCATGESGSVTEEQYFGPGTRLTVT.

This chain links TRBV18 with TRBJ2-7; 13 bases agree with TRBD2. The CDR3 contains 17 residues. Germline loops: CDR1 KGHSH, CDR2 LQKENI. The junction had 11 bases not matched to a gene; V was cut back by 6 bases and J by 3 bases. The chain's CDR3 is CASSPTSGRAVVYEQYF. In DNA, the CDR3 is TGTGCCAGCTCCCCAACTAGCGGGAGGGCAGTTGTCTACGAGCAGTACTTC.

On this clone itself: Within the sample, other DNA sequences also encode this same CDR3. The chain employs TRBV5-1 and TRBJ2-3; a possible D gene is TRBD1 (5 bases). From germline, CDR1 is SGHRS and CDR2 YFSETQ. Trimming took 0 bases from V and 4 from J, leaving 6 bases between them. This CDR3 is 13 amino acids long. The CDR3 DNA reads as TGCGCCAGCAGCTTGGAGGGGTCAGATACGCAGTATTTT. Its translation: CASSLEGSDTQYF.

This clone was observed a single time. The chain carries TRBV19 and TRBJ1-5; D might be TRBD1 (5 bases). Trimming shortened V by 6 bases and J by 7 bases, and 16 bases separated the two germline ends. This CDR3 is built from 14 residues. Germline V CDR1 and CDR2: LNHDA, SQIVND (reference sequence). For the CDR3, the DNA is TGTGCCAGTAGCGGTCTCGGGGCCAACCAGCCCCAGCATTTT. This encodes CASSGLGANQPQHF.

The V call is TRBV6-1, the J call TRBJ1-6; D is ambiguous. This CDR3 has 13 residues. Trimming shortened V by 0 bases and J by 10 bases, and 7 bases separated the two germline ends. The V gene's germline CDR1 is MNHNS and CDR2 SASEGT. In DNA form, the CDR3 reads TGTGCCAGCAGTGAAGCCCACGAATCACCCCTCCACTTT. It specifies CASSEAHESPLHF.

Comment on this clone: Other DNA variants within this sample encode the same CDR3. The chain combines TRBV5-1 with TRBJ2-7; 9 nucleotides line up with TRBD1. The ends lost 4 bases at V and 3 bases at J; junction bases unmatched: 5. Germline values: CDR1 SGHRS, CDR2 YFSETQ. This CDR3 is built from 14 residues. DNA for the CDR3: TGCGCCAGCAGCCCCGGGACAGGGAGCTACGAGCAGTACTTC. Amino acid sequence: CASSPGTGSYEQYF.

This chain links TRBV9 with TRBJ1-5; the D gene is possibly TRBD1 (5 bases). V was clipped by 0 bases and J by 4 bases, with 11 bases between them. The CDR3 is 15 residues long. Germline V CDR1 and CDR2: SGDLS, YYNGEE. The DNA for the CDR3 is TGTGCCAGCAGCGTAGACGGGGGGAAGAATCAGCCCCAGCATTTT. This codes for CASSVDGGKNQPQHF.

The chain has TRBV30 and TRBJ2-2; TRBD1 aligns across 8 bases. This CDR3 comprises 17 residues. V lost 4 bases to trimming and J lost 1 base; unmatched junction nucleotides: 11. CDR1 and CDR2 from the germline V gene are GTSNPN and SVGIG (reference sequence). CDR3 DNA sequence: TGTGCCTGGAACCACTATAGGACAGGGAGGAACACCGGGGAGCTGTTTTTT. Amino acids: CAWNHYRTGRNTGELFF.

The rearrangement joins TRBV6-4 to TRBJ2-2; D might be TRBD1 or TRBD2, each matching 5 bases. The length of the CDR3 is 14 residues. Germline CDR1 MRHNA, CDR2 SNTAGT. V lost 4 bases and J 6 bases, leaving 12 bases between the germline ends. The CDR3 DNA sequence: TGTGCCAGCAGTGCGAGGGAAGGGGCCGGGGAGCTGTTTTTT. This encodes CASSAREGAGELFF.

This sequence joins TRBV5-1 and TRBJ2-4, with D perhaps given as TRBD1 or TRBD2 (5 bases each). The CDR3 consists of 17 residues. Germline CDR1 and CDR2: SGHRS and YFSETQ. V was clipped by 4 bases and J by 0 bases, with 17 bases between them. The CDR3 nucleotides read TGCGCCAGCAGCAGGACCGGGACCGAACTAGCCAAAAACATTCAGTACTTC. Its protein product is CASSRTGTELAKNIQYF.

V is TRBV7-8 and J is TRBJ2-7, with TRBD1 as a possible D gene (6 bases). V lost 3 bases and J lost 3, with 15 bases in between. Germline V gives CDR1 SGHVS, CDR2 FQNEAQ. The CDR3 contains 15 residues. CDR3 nucleotides: TGTGCCAGCAGCTTTCAAATTACAGGGCTCTACGAGCAGTACTTC. Translating it yields CASSFQITGLYEQYF.

CDR3 region: CASSIRTNQPQHF. The CDR3 DNA reads as TGTGCCAGTAGTATACGAACGAATCAGCCCCAGCATTTT. The chain combines TRBV19 with TRBJ1-5; D not resolved. Germline CDR1 and CDR2: LNHDA and SQIVND (reference sequence). This CDR3 has 13 residues. The V end lost 2 bases, the J end lost 4 bases, and 6 bases lay between the germline ends.

The chain couples TRBV19 to TRBJ2-7, with TRBD1 matching 7 bases. This CDR3 is 15 amino acids long. The V gene end was trimmed by 0 bases and the J gene end by 1 base; junction bases not matched to a gene: 3. Germline CDR1 and CDR2: LNHDA and SQIVND (reference sequence). In DNA, the CDR3 is TGTGCCAGTAGTATAGAGGACAGGACGTCCTACGAGCAGTACTTC. It yields the protein CASSIEDRTSYEQYF.

The chain couples TRBV18 to TRBJ2-7, with 7 bases identical to TRBD2. Germline loops: CDR1 KGHSH, CDR2 LQKENI. Losses at the gene ends were 4 bases for V and 0 bases for J; bases not matched to a gene: 12. This CDR3 has 17 residues. The CDR3 DNA follows: TGTGCCAGCTCACTTAACCCAGTCGGGACTACCTCCTACGAGCAGTACTTC. It encodes CASSLNPVGTTSYEQYF.